The 4 T cell receptor beta chains below all came from one sample that was sequenced in a study of T-cell reconstitution after alpha-beta-depleted transplantation in children. Preparation of the TCRbeta library involved a method that used unique molecular identifiers. One entry per CDR3 protein, called by TCRdb with MiXCR from the PCR reads. The table lists hundreds of thousands of distinct CDR3 sequences, roughly 13% of them singletons. Sequenced here: PBMCs, sampled from the stem cell graft. These receptors all come from a human donor who donated a stem cell graft to a child with Fanconi anemia.

This clonotype was picked up many times. The chain links TRBV29-1 to TRBJ2-7; possible D gene TRBD2, 7 bases. V was trimmed by 6 bases and J by 3 bases, leaving 9 bases between them. The CDR3 covers 11 residues. The V gene's germline CDR1 is SQVTM and CDR2 ANQGSEA. The DNA for the CDR3 is TGCAGCGTAGGGGGGGGCTACGAGCAGTACTTC. The encoded protein is CSVGGGYEQYF.

This clonotype has just a few counts. The rearrangement joins TRBV4-1 to TRBJ2-1; D is ambiguous. Germline assignment: CDR1 MGHRA and CDR2 YSYEKL. Trimming took off 0 bases at V and 7 bases at J, with 10 bases between the two ends. CDR3 length equals 14 residues. CDR3 residues: CASSQEMAVNEQFF. CDR3 DNA: TGCGCCAGCAGCCAAGAAATGGCGGTAAATGAGCAGTTCTTC.

CDR3 region: CASTRAEGYEQFF. CDR3 nucleotides: TGTGCCAGCACGCGGGCAGAGGGCTATGAGCAGTTCTTC. The chain has TRBV2 and TRBJ2-1, with a tentative D call TRBD2 (5 bases). The V end was cut by 7 bases, the J end by 8 bases, with 15 bases between. Germline V gene data show CDR1 as SNHLY and CDR2 as FYNNEI. The CDR3 extends over 13 amino acids.

This chain joins TRBV18 and TRBJ2-3, with a possible D match to TRBD2 (6 bases). Germline V gives CDR1 KGHSH, CDR2 LQKENI. Trimming removed 9 bases from V and 4 bases from J, with 23 bases in between. CDR3 length: 16 amino acids. The CDR3 reads CASSESGPLRSDTQYF. For the CDR3, the DNA is TGTGCCAGTTCTGAAAGCGGGCCATTGAGATCAGATACGCAGTATTTT.